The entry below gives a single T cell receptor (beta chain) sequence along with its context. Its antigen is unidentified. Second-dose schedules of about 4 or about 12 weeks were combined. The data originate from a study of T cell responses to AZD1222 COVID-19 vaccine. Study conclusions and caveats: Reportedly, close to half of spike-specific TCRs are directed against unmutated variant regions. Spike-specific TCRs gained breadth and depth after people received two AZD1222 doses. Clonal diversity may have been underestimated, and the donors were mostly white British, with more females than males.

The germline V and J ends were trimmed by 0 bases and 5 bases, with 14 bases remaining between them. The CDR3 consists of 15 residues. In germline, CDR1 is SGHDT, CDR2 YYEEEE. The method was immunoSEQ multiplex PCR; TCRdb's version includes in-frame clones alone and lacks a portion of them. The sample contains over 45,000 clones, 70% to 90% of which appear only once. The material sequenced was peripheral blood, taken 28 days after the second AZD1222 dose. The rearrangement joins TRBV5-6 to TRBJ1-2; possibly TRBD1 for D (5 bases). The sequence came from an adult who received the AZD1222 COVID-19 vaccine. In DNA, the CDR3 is TGTGCCAGCAGCTTGGACCCGGGGCGGCTGTATGGCTACACCTTC. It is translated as CASSLDPGRLYGYTF.